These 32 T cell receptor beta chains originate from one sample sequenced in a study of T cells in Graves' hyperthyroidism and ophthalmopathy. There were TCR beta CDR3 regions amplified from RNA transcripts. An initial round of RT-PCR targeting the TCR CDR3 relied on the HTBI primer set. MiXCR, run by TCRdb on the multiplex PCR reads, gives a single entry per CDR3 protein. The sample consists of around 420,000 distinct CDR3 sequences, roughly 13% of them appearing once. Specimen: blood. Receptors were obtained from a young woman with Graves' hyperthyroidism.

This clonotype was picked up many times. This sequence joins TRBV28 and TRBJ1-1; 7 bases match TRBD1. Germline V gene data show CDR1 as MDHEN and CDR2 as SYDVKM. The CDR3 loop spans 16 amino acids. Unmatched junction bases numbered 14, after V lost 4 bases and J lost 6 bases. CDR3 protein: CASSSSRGLYAPEAFF. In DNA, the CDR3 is TGTGCCAGCAGTTCGTCGAGGGGGCTATACGCCCCTGAAGCTTTCTTT.

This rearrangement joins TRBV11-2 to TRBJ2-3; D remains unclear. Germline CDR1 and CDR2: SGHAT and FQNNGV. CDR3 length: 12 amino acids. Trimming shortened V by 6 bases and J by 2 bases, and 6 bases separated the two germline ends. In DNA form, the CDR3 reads TGTGCCAGCAGTCCAGTCACAGATACGCAGTATTTT. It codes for CASSPVTDTQYF.

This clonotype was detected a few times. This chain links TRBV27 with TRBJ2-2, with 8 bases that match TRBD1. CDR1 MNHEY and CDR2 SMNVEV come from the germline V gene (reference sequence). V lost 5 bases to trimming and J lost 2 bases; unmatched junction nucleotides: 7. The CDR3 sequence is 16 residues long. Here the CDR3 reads CASSPPGQANTGELFF. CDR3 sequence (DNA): TGTGCCAGCAGTCCCCCGGGACAGGCCAACACCGGGGAGCTGTTTTTT.

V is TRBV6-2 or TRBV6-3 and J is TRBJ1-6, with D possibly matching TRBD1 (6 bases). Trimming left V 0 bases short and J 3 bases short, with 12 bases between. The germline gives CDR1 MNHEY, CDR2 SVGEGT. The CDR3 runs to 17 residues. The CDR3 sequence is CASSYSRQENYNSPLHF. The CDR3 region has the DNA TGTGCCAGCAGTTACTCTCGACAGGAGAACTATAATTCACCCCTCCACTTT.

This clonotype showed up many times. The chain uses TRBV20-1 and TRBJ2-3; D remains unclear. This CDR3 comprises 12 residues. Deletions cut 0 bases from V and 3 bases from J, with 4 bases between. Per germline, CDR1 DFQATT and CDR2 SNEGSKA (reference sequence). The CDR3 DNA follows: TGCAGTGCTAGAGATCTAACAGATACGCAGTATTTT. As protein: CSARDLTDTQYF.

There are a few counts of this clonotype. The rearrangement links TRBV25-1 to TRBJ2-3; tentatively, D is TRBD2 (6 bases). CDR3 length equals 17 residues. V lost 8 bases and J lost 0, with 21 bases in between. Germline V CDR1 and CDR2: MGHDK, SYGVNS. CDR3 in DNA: TGTGCCAGCTTACCCGCACTTGGGGACTCTAGCACAGATACGCAGTATTTT. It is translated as CASLPALGDSSTDTQYF.

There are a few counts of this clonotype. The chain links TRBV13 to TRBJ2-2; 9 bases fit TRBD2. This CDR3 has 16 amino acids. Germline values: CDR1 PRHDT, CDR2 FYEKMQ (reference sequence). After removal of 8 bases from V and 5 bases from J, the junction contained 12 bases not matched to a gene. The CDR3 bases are TGTGCCAGCTCCCAGAGTGGTCTAGCGGGAACCGGGGAGCTGTTTTTT. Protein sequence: CASSQSGLAGTGELFF.

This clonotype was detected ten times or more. The CDR3 region is CASSIQGTGELFF. In nucleotides, the CDR3 is TGTGCCAGCAGTATTCAGGGCACCGGGGAGCTGTTTTTT. The rearrangement links TRBV6-2 or TRBV6-3 to TRBJ2-2, with D possibly being TRBD1 (5 bases). V was trimmed by 5 bases and J by 4 bases, leaving 8 bases between them. Germline loops: CDR1 MNHEY, CDR2 SVGEGT. The CDR3 is 13 residues long.

The CDR3 coding sequence is TGTGCCAGCAGCTTAAAGGCACCGGGACAGGGGAGGCACGAGCAGTACTTC. Its translation: CASSLKAPGQGRHEQYF. This chain connects TRBV7-3 to TRBJ2-7; 10 positions match TRBD1. Germline CDR1 SGHTA, CDR2 FQGTGA. This CDR3 region has 17 residues. The V and J ends lost 1 base and 5 bases, in that order; junction bases with no gene match: 11.

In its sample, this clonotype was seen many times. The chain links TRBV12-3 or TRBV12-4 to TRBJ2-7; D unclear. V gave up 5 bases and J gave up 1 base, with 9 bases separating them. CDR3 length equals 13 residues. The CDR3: CASSHGESYEQYF. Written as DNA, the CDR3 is TGTGCCAGCAGTCACGGCGAGTCCTACGAGCAGTACTTC.

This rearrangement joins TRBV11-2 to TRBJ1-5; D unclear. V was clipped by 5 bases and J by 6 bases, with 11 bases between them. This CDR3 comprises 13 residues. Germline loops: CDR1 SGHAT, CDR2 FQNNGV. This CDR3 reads CASSVTSVQPQHF. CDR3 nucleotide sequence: TGTGCCAGCAGCGTTACTAGCGTTCAGCCCCAGCATTTT.

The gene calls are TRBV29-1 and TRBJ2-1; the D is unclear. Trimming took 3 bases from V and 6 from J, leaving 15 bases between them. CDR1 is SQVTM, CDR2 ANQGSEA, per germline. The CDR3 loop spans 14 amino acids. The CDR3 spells CSVEEHPIVNEQFF. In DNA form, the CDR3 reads TGCAGCGTTGAGGAGCACCCCATTGTCAATGAGCAGTTCTTC.

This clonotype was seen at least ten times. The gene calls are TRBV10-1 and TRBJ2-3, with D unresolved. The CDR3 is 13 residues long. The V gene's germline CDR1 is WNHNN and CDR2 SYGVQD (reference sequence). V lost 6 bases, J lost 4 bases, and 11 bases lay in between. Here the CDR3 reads CASSPGTSDTQYF. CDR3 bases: TGCGCCAGCAGCCCAGGAACGTCAGATACGCAGTATTTT.

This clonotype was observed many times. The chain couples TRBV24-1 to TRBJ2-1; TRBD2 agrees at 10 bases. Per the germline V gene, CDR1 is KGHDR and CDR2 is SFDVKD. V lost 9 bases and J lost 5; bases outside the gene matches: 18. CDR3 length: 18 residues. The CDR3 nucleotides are TGTGCCACCGAGCGGCTAGCGGGAGACCGAAGGGGGAACAATGAGCAGTTCTTC. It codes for CATERLAGDRRGNNEQFF.

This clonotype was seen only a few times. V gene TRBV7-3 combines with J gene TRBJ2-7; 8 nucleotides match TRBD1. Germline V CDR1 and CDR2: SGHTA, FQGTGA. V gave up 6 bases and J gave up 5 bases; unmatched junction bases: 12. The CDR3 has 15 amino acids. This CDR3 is CASSSPGQGMNEQYF. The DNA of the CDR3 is TGTGCCAGCAGTTCCCCCGGACAGGGTATGAACGAGCAGTACTTC.

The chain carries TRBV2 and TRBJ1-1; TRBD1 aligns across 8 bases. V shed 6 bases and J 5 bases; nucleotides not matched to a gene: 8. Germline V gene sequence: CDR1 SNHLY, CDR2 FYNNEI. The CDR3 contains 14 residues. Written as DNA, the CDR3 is TGTGCCAGCAGGGACCAGGGGGCGCGGACTGAAGCTTTCTTT. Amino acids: CASRDQGARTEAFF.

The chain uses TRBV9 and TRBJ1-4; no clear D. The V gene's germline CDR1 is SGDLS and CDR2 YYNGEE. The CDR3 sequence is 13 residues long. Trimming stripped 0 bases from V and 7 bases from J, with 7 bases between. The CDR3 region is CASSVEPGEKLFF. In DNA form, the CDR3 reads TGTGCCAGCAGCGTAGAACCTGGTGAAAAACTGTTTTTT.

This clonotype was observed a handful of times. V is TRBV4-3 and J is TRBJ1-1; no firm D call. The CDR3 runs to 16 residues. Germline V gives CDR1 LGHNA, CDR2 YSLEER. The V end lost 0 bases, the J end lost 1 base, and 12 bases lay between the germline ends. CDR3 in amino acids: CASSQDDANPNTEAFF. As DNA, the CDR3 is TGCGCCAGCAGCCAAGATGACGCTAACCCGAACACTGAAGCTTTCTTT.

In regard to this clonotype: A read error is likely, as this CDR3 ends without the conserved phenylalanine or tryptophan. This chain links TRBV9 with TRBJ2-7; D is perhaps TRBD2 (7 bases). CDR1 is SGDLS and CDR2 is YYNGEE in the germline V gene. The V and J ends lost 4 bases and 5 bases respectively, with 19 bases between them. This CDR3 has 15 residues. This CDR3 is CASSLAGAGWDEQYL. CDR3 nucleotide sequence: TGTGCCAGCAGCCTGGCGGGGGCAGGGTGGGACGAGCAGTACCTC.

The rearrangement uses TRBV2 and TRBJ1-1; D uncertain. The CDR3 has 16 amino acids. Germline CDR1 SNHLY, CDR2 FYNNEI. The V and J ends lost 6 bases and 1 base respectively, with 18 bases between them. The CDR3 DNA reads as TGTGCCAGCAGACTGAGGGCCGGGGTTGCGAACACTGAAGCTTTCTTT. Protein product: CASRLRAGVANTEAFF.

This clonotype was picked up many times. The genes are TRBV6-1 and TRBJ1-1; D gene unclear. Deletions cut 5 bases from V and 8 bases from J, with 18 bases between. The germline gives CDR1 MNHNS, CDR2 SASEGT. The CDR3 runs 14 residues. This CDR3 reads CASSHPDEHIEAFF. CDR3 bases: TGTGCCAGCAGTCACCCGGACGAACATATAGAAGCTTTCTTT.

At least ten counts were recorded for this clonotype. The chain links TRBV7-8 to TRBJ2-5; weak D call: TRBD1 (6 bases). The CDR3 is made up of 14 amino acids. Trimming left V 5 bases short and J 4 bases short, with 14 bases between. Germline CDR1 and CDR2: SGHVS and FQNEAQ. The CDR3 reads CASSVTGIGETQYF. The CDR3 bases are TGTGCCAGCAGCGTAACAGGGATTGGAGAGACCCAGTACTTC.

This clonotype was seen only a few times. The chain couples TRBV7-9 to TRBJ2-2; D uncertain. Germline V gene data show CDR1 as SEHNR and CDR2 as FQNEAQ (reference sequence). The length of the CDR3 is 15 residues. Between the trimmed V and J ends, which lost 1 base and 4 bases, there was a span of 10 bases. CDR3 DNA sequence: TGTGCCAGCAGCTTAGGTTACAGAGTCACCGGGGAGCTGTTTTTT. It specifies CASSLGYRVTGELFF.

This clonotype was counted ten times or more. The CDR3, as DNA: TGTGCCAGCAGCTCATCAGGGGAAGGAGAGGAGCTGTTTTTT. This codes for CASSSSGEGEELFF. The rearrangement joins TRBV7-8 to TRBJ2-2; D possibly corresponds to TRBD1 (6 bases). The CDR3 runs 14 residues. Trimming left V 4 bases short and J 10 bases short, with 16 bases between. Germline V gene lookup returns CDR1 SGHVS and CDR2 FQNEAQ.

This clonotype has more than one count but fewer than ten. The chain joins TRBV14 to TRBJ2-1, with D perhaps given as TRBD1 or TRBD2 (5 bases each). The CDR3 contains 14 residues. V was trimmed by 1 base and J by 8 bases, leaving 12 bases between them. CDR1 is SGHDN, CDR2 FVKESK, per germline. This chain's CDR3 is CASSQVGGSDEQFF. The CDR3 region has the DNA TGTGCCAGCAGCCAAGTTGGGGGATCAGATGAGCAGTTCTTC.

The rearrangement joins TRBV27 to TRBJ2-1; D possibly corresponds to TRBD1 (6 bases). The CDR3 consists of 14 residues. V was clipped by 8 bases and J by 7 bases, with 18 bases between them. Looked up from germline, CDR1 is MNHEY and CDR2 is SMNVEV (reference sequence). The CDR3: CASATGSGRNEQFF. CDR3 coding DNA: TGTGCCAGCGCCACAGGGTCGGGTAGAAATGAGCAGTTCTTC.

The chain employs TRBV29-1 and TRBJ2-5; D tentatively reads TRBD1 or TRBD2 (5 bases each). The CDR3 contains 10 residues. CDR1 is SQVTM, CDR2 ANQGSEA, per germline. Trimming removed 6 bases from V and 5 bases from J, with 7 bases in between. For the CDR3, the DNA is TGCAGCGTCGAGGGGGAGACCCAGTACTTC. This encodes CSVEGETQYF.

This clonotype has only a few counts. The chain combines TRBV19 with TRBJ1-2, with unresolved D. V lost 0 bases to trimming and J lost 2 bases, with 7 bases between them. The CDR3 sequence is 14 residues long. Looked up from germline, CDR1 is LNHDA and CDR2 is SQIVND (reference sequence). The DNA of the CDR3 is TGTGCCAGTAGTATAGAGGCACACAACTATGGCTACACCTTC. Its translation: CASSIEAHNYGYTF.

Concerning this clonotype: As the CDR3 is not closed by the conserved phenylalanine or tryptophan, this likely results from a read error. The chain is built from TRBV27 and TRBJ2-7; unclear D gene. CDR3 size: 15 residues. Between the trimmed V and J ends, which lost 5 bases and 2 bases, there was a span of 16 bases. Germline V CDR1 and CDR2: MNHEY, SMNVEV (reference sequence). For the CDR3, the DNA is TGTGCCAGCAGTACCCCCCAAGGGTCCCCCTACGAGCAGTACTCC. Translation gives CASSTPQGSPYEQYS.

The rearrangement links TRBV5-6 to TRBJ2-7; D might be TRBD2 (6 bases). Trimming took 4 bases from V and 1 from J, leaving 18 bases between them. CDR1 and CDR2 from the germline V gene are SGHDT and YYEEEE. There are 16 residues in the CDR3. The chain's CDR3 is CASSPAVGRGSYEQYF. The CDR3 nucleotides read TGTGCCAGCAGCCCCGCCGTCGGGCGGGGATCCTACGAGCAGTACTTC.

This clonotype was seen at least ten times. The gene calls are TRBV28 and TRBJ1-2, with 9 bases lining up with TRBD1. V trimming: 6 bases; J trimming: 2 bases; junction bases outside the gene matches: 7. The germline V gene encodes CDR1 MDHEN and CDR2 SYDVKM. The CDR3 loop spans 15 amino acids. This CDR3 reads CASSLTGGRNYGYTF. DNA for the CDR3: TGTGCCAGCAGCCTAACAGGGGGCAGGAACTATGGCTACACCTTC.

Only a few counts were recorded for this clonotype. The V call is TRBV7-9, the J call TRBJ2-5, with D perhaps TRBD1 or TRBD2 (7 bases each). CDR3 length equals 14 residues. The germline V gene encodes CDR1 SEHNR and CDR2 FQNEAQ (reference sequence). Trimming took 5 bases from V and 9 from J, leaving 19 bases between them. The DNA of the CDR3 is TGTGCCAGCAGCCGACAGGGACCACGGGAGGCCCAGTACTTC. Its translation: CASSRQGPREAQYF.